A single T cell receptor (beta chain) is shown here with its context. Its antigen is currently unknown. The sample comes from a study of T cell responses to AZD1222 COVID-19 vaccine. Study-wide findings and caveats: The CD4 TCRs associated with vaccination extended across spike and predominated at 160-218 and 743-854. As reported, nearly half of all spike-specific TCRs target variant regions that are unmutated.

The CDR3 spans 14 residues. From germline, CDR1 is MNHEY and CDR2 SMNVEV (reference sequence). V lost 1 base to trimming and J lost 4 bases, with 10 bases between them. The repertoire was sequenced with immunoSEQ multiplex PCR; TCRdb's copy has only in-frame clones and lacks some. Of about 160,000 clones listed, just over 90% are singletons. This receptor was identified in an adult in good health. The rearrangement uses TRBV27 and TRBJ1-2, with a tentative D call TRBD1 (6 bases). This sample comprised peripheral blood, obtained on day 0 of MenACWY control vaccination. The CDR3 region has the DNA TGTGCCAGCAGTTTATTGGGGGCACGCTATGGCTACACCTTC. This gives the protein CASSLLGARYGYTF.